The rows below give T cell receptor beta chains drawn from one sample of a study of T cells after yellow fever vaccination. Each CDR3 protein gets one entry after TCRdb re-called the 5' RACE reads with MiXCR. The data show 300,000 to 400,000 distinct CDR3 sequences, with under 15% seen just once and approximately 3.3% held by the top ten. The source material was CD4+ T cells sorted from PBMCs, sampled 15 days after the yellow fever booster vaccination. These TCRs come from a man younger than 35 who received the YFV17D yellow fever vaccine. The CDR3 runs from the conserved cysteine through the conserved F or W. Each record gives: J gene, V gene, D gene, clone size, CDR3 protein, CDR3 DNA. The D gene is left open where the match is weak. Clone sizes are given selectively: once, few, many, or a class where the clone is expanded.

>TRBJ2-7|TRBV6-6|-|-
CASGREQYF
TGTGCCAGCGGGCGCGAGCAGTACTTC
>TRBJ2-5|TRBV5-4|-|few
CASSTNYRGQMTQYF
TGTGCCAGCAGCACCAACTACCGAGGACAGATGACCCAGTACTTC
>TRBJ1-2|TRBV12-3/TRBV12-4|-|-
CASSPDGVGGYTF
TGTGCCAGCAGCCCGGACGGTGTCGGGGGCTACACCTTC
>TRBJ1-4|TRBV5-1|-|-
CASSRTSATNEKLFF
TGCGCCAGCAGCCGGACGAGTGCAACTAATGAAAAACTGTTTTTT
>TRBJ1-1|TRBV10-3|-|-
CYSRGVGGPINTEAFF
TGTTACTCCCGGGGTGTGGGGGGGCCCATAAACACTGAAGCTTTCTTT
>TRBJ2-6|TRBV6-5|TRBD1|few
CASSYTTGGSGANVLTF
TGTGCCAGCAGTTACACAACAGGGGGCTCTGGGGCCAACGTCCTGACTTTC
>TRBJ2-3|TRBV9|-|many
CASSVGVGDGTDTQYF
TGTGCCAGCAGCGTCGGGGTAGGGGACGGGACAGATACGCAGTATTTT
>TRBJ2-5|TRBV6-2/TRBV6-3|-|many
CASSTEGGMETQYF
TGTGCCAGCAGTACGGAGGGGGGTATGGAGACCCAGTACTTC
>TRBJ2-5|TRBV20-1|TRBD2|-
CSASPRVAGKETQYF
TGCAGTGCTAGTCCCCGCGTAGCGGGGAAAGAGACCCAGTACTTC
>TRBJ2-5|TRBV5-1|TRBD2|-
CASSLATSGGNQETQYF
TGCGCCAGCAGCTTGGCGACTAGCGGGGGAAATCAAGAGACCCAGTACTTC
>TRBJ2-5|TRBV6-5|-|many
CASRPGGRETQYF
TGTGCCAGCAGGCCAGGGGGGCGTGAGACCCAGTACTTC
>TRBJ1-2|TRBV27|TRBD1|many
CASSFYFRDRGEVNYGYTF
TGTGCCAGCAGTTTCTATTTCCGGGACAGGGGGGAGGTCAACTATGGCTACACCTTC
>TRBJ1-5|TRBV5-5|-|few
CASSLSMAGGNQPQHF
TGTGCCAGCAGCTTGAGTATGGCAGGGGGCAATCAGCCCCAGCATTTT
>TRBJ2-3|TRBV5-1|TRBD2|many
CASSLGQRGKDTQYF
TGCGCCAGCAGCTTGGGGCAGCGGGGGAAAGATACGCAGTATTTT
>TRBJ2-7|TRBV12-3/TRBV12-4|-|few
CASSPSHYEQYF
TGTGCCAGCAGTCCCAGCCACTACGAGCAGTACTTC
>TRBJ1-2|TRBV9|-|few
CASSVRQAGDGYTF
TGTGCCAGCAGCGTTAGACAGGCTGGGGATGGCTACACCTTC
>TRBJ2-5|TRBV7-2|TRBD2|-
CASSINRAGEGETQYF
TGTGCCAGCAGCATAAACCGAGCGGGGGAAGGAGAGACCCAGTACTTC
>TRBJ2-7|TRBV6-2/TRBV6-3|-|few
CAVKNHLYEQYF
TGTGCCGTAAAAAACCACCTCTACGAGCAGTACTTC
>TRBJ1-1|TRBV20-1|TRBD1|-
CSAPPGTGGRAFF
TGCAGTGCACCTCCCGGGACAGGGGGCCGAGCTTTCTTT
>TRBJ1-2|TRBV28|-|many
CASSPAGERNGYTF
TGTGCCAGCAGTCCCGCAGGGGAACGGAATGGCTACACCTTC
>TRBJ2-3|TRBV5-1|-|-
CASSPGSLHTDTQYF
TGCGCCAGCAGCCCCGGTTCGTTACACACAGATACGCAGTATTTT
>TRBJ2-6|TRBV27|TRBD1|-
CASSLSRQGTAGANVLTF
TGTGCCAGCAGTTTATCGAGACAGGGGACTGCTGGGGCCAACGTCCTGACTTTC
>TRBJ2-3|TRBV5-5|TRBD2|-
CASSASGGTTDTQYF
TGTGCCAGCAGCGCCAGCGGGGGGACCACAGATACGCAGTATTTT
>TRBJ2-7|TRBV19|TRBD2|few
CASSILKGAGVAYEQYF
TGTGCCAGTAGTATTCTTAAGGGAGCGGGGGTCGCCTACGAGCAGTACTTC
>TRBJ2-5|TRBV6-5|TRBD2|-
CASSYISGLQETQYF
TGTGCCAGCAGTTACATTAGCGGGCTTCAAGAGACCCAGTACTTC
>TRBJ2-3|TRBV4-3|TRBD2|many
CASSLFLTSSEGTDTQYF
TGCGCCAGCAGCCTATTCCTGACTAGCTCAGAGGGCACAGATACGCAGTATTTT
>TRBJ1-1|TRBV9|-|-
CASTRGQGKGSEAFF
TGTGCCAGCACCCGGGGGCAGGGGAAGGGGTCTGAAGCTTTCTTT
>TRBJ1-1|TRBV5-1|-|-
CASSDVGAATEAFF
TGCGCCAGCAGCGACGTCGGGGCAGCCACTGAAGCTTTCTTT